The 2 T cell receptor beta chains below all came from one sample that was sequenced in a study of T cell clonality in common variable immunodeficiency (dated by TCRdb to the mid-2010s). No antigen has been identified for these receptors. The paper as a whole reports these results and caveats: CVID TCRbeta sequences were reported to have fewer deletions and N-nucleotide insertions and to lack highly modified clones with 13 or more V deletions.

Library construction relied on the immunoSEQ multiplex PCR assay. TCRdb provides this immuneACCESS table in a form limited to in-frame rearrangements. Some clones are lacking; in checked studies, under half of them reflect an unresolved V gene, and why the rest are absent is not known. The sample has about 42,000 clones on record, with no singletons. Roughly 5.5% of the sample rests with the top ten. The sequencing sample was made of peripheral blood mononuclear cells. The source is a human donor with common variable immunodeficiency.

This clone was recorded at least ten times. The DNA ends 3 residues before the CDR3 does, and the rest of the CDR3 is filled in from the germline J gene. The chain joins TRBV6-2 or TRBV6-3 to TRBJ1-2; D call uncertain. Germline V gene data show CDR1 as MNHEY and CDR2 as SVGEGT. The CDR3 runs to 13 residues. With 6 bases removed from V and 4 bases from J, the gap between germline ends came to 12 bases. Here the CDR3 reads CASSETETYGYTF. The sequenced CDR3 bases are TGTGCCAGCAGCGAAACAGAAACCTATGGC.

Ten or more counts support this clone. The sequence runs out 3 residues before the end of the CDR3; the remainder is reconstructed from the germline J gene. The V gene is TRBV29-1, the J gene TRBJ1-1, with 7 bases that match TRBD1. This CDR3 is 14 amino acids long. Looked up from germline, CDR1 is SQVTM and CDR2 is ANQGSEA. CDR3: CSSREGQLSRGAFF. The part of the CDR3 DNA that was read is TGCAGCTCCCGTGAGGGACAGCTGTCACGGGGA.